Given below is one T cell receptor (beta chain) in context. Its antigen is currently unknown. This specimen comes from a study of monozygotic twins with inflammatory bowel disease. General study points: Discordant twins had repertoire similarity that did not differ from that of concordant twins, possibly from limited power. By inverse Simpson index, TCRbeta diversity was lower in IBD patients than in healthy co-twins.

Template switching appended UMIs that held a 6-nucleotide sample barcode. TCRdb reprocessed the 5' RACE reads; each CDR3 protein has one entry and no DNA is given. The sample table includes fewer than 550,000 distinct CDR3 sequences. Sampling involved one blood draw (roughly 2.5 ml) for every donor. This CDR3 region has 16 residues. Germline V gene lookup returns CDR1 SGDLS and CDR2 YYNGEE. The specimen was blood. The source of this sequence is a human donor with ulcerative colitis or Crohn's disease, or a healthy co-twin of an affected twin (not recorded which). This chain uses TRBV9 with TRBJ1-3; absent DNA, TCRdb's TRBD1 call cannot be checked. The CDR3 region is CASSATDRGLGNTIYF.